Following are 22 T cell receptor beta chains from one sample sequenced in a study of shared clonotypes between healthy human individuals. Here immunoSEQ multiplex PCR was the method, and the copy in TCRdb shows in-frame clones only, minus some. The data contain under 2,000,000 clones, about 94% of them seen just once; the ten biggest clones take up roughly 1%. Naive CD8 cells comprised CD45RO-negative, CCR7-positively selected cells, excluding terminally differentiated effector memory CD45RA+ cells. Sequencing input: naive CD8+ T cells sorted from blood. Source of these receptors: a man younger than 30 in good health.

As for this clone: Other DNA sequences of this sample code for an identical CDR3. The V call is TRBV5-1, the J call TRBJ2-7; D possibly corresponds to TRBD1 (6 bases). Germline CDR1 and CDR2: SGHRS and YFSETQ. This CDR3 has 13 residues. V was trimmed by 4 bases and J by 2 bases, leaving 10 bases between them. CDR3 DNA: TGCGCCAGCAGCACAGGGCCCACCTACGAGCAGTACTTC. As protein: CASSTGPTYEQYF.

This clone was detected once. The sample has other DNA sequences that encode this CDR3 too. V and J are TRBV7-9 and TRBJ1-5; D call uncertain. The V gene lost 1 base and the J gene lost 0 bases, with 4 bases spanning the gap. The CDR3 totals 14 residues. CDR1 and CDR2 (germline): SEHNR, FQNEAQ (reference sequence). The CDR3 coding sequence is TGTGCCAGCAGCTTAGGAGATAGCAATCAGCCCCAGCATTTT. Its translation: CASSLGDSNQPQHF.

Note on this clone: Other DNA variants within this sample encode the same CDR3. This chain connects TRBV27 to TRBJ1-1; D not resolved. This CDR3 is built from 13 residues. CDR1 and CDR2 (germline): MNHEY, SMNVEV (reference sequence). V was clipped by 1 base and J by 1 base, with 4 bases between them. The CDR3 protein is CASSLLGNTEAFF. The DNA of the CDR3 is TGTGCCAGCAGTTTATTAGGGAACACTGAAGCTTTCTTT.

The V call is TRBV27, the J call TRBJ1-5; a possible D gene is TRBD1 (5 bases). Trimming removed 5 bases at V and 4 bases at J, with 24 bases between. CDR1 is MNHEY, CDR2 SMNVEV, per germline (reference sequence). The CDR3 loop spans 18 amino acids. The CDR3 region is CASSTSQGSIGGNQPQHF. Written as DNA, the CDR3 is TGTGCCAGCAGTACCTCGCAGGGTAGCATAGGAGGGAATCAGCCCCAGCATTTT.

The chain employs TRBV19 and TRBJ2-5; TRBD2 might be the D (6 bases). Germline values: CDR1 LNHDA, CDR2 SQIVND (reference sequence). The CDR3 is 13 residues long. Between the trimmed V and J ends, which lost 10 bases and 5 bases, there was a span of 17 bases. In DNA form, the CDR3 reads TGTGCCACCCAACGGGCTGCGGGGGAGACCCAGTACTTC. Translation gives CATQRAAGETQYF.

CDR3 amino acids: CASSYVTGSYEQYF. The CDR3, as DNA: TGTGCCAGCAGTTACGTGACAGGCTCCTACGAGCAGTACTTC. This sequence joins TRBV6-5 and TRBJ2-7; D is perhaps TRBD1 (6 bases). The CDR3 spans 14 residues. Trimming removed 2 bases at V and 0 bases at J, with 8 bases between. The germline gives CDR1 MNHEY, CDR2 SVGAGI.

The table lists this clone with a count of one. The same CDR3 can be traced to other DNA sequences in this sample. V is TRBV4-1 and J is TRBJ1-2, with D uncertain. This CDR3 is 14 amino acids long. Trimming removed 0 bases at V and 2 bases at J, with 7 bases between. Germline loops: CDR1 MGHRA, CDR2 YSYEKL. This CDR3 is CASSQDTANYGYTF. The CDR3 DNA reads TGCGCCAGCAGCCAAGATACAGCCAACTATGGCTACACCTTC.

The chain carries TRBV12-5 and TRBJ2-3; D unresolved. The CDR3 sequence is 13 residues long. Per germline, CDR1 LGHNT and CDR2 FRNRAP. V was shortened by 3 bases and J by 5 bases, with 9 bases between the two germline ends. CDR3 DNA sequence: TGTGCTAGTGGTTTCTCCTGGGAAGATACGCAGTATTTT. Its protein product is CASGFSWEDTQYF.

The CDR3 region is CASSPRTEGYGYTF. The CDR3 DNA reads as TGCGCCAGCAGCCCCCGGACAGAAGGCTATGGCTACACCTTC. The chain has TRBV4-1 and TRBJ1-2; possibly TRBD1 for D (6 bases). This CDR3 is 14 amino acids long. CDR1 and CDR2 from the germline V gene are MGHRA and YSYEKL. Trimming left V 4 bases short and J 4 bases short, with 13 bases between.

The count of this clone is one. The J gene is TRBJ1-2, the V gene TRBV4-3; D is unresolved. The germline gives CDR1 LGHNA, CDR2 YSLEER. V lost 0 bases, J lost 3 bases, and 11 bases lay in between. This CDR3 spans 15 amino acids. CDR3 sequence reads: CASSQEDRTDYGYTF. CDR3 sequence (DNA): TGCGCCAGCAGCCAAGAAGACCGTACCGACTATGGCTACACCTTC.

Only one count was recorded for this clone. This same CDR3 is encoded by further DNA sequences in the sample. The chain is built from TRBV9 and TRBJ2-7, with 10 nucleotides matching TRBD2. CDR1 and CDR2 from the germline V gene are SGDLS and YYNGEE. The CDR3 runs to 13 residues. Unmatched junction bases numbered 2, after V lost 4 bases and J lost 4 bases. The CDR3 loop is CASSRTSGYEQYF. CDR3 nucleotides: TGTGCCAGCAGCAGGACTAGCGGATACGAGCAGTACTTC.

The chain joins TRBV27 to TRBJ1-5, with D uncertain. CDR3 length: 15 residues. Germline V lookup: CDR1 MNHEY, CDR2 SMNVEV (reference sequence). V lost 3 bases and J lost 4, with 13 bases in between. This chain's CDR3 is CASSLVSGLNQPQHF. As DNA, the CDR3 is TGTGCCAGCAGTTTGGTCTCGGGGTTGAATCAGCCCCAGCATTTT.

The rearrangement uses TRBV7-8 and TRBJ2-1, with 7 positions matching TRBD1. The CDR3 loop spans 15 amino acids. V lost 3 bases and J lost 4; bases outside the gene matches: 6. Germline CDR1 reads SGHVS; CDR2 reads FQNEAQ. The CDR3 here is CASSLGTDHYNEQFF. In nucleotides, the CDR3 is TGTGCCAGCAGCTTGGGGACAGACCATTACAATGAGCAGTTCTTC.

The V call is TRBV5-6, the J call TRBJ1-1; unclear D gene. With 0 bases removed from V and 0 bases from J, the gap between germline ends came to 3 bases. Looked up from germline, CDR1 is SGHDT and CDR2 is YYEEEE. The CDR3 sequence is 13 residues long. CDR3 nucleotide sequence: TGTGCCAGCAGCTTGGCGTTGAACACTGAAGCTTTCTTT. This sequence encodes CASSLALNTEAFF. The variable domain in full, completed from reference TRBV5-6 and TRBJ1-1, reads DAGVTQSPTHLIKTRGQQVTLRCSPKSGHDTVSWYQQALGQGPQFIFQYYEEEERQRGNFPDRFSGHQFPNYSSELNVNALLLGDSALYLCASSLALNTEAFFGQGTRLTVV.

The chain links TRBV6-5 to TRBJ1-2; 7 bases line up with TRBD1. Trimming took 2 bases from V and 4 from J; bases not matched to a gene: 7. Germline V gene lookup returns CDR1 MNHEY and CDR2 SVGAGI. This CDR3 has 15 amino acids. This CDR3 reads CASSYISGTVYGYTF. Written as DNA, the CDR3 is TGTGCCAGCAGTTACATCTCCGGGACAGTCTATGGCTACACCTTC.

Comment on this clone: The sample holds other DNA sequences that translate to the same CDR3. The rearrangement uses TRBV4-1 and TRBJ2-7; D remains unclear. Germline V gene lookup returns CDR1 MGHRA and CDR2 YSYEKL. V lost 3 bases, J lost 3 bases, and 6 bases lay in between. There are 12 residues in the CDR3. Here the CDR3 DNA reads TGCGCCAGCAGCCAGGGCCTCTACGAGCAGTACTTC. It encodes CASSQGLYEQYF.

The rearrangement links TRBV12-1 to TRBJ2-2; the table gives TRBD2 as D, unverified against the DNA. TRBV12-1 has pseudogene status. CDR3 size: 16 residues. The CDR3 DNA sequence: TGTGCCAGCAGCTTCGCCGGGACTAGGTATGGCGGGGAGCTGTTTTTT. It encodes CASSFAGTRYGGELFF.

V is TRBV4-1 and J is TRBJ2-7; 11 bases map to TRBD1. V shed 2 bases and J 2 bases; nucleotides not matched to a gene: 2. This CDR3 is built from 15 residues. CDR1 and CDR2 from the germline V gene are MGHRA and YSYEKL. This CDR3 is CASSQKGQGAYEQYF. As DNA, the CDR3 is TGCGCCAGCAGCCAAAAGGGACAGGGGGCCTACGAGCAGTACTTC.

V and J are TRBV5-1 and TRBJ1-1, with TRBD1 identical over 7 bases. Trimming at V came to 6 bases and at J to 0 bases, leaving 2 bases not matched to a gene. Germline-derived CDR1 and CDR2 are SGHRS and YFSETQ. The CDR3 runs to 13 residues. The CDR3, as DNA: TGCGCCAGCAAAGGGGGCCTGAACACTGAAGCTTTCTTT. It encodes CASKGGLNTEAFF.

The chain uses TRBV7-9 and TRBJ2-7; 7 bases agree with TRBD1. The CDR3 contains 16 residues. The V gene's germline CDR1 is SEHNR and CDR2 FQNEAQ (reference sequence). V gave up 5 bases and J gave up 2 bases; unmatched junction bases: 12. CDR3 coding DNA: TGTGCCAGCAGCACCAGACAGGGTAAAACGGCCTACGAGCAGTACTTC. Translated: CASSTRQGKTAYEQYF. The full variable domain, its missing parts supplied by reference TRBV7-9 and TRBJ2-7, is DTGVSQNPRHKITKRGQNVTFRCDPISEHNRLYWYRQTLGQGPEFLTYFQNEAQLEKSRLLSDRFSAERPKGSFSTLEIQRTEQGDSAMYLCASSTRQGKTAYEQYFGPGTRLTVT.

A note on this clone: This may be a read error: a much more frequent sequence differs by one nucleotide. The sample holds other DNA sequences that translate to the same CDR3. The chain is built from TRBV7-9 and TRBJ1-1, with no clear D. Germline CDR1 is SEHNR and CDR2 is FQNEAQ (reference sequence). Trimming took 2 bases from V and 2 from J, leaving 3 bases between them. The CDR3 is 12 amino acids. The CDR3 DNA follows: TGTGCCAGCAGCTTAATCAACACTGAAGCTTTCTTT. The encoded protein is CASSLINTEAFF.

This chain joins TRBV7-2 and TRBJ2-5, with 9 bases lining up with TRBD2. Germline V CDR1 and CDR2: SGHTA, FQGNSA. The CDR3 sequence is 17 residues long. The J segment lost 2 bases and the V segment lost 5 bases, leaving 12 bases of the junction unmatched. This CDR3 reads CASSLLTSGFFQETQYF. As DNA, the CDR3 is TGTGCCAGCAGCCTATTGACTAGCGGATTTTTTCAAGAGACCCAGTACTTC.